Listed below are T cell receptor beta chains from one sample, sequenced in a study of shared clonotypes between healthy human individuals. Here immunoSEQ multiplex PCR was the method, and the copy in TCRdb shows in-frame clones only, minus some. This table holds about 2.3 million clones, 90% to 95% found once. The sample consisted of naive CD4+ T cells from PBMCs. The source of these receptors is a man aged 18 to 35 in good health. Some clones in this sample may be carry-over from other donors' samples. Both conserved end residues are part of each CDR3. The order of the fields is CDR3 protein, clone size, V gene. Expanded clones get a size class; other rows say once, few or many, or leave the size out.

CDR3: CASSFLLVATEAFF
size: few
V: TRBV28

CDR3: CASSLGLVGTGGYNEQFF
size: .
V: TRBV5-1

CDR3: CATARELSYEQYF
size: .
V: TRBV6-1

CDR3: CASSFWGLAERTDTQYF
size: .
V: TRBV5-1

CDR3: CASSSTGTVYNEQFF
size: .
V: TRBV28

CDR3: CASKSFPGELFF
size: .
V: TRBV2

CDR3: CASSYARVPNTEAFF
size: .
V: TRBV6-6

CDR3: CASSLVGPGQITEAFF
size: once
V: TRBV5-6

CDR3: CASSRDQTNEKLFF
size: .
V: TRBV11-1

CDR3: CASSASDRVRAFF
size: .
V: TRBV6-1

CDR3: CASSLASVSGANVLTF
size: .
V: TRBV5-1

CDR3: CASSLSGSTDTQYF
size: .
V: TRBV4-1

CDR3: CASIGAGVSQPQHF
size: .
V: TRBV28

CDR3: CASSSAENYGYTF
size: .
V: TRBV28

CDR3: CASSQISNEPPFEQYF
size: .
V: TRBV4-1

CDR3: CASSSDSRRYEQYF
size: .
V: TRBV7-9

CDR3: CASSPGTAYEQYF
size: .
V: TRBV19

CDR3: CASNALAGNNEQFF
size: few
V: TRBV11-2

CDR3: CASSDPGRTGELFF
size: .
V: TRBV19

CDR3: CASSWGEGSGNQPQHF
size: .
V: TRBV5-1

CDR3: CASSLARDSRRTNTGELFF
size: .
V: TRBV5-4

CDR3: CASSPGTASTDTQYF
size: .
V: TRBV28

CDR3: CASSFWGGRSYEQYF
size: .
V: TRBV5-8

CDR3: CASSETANYGYTF
size: .
V: TRBV6-1

CDR3: CASSLEVQFTHEQYF
size: .
V: TRBV5-6

CDR3: CASSFSGPVRYEQYF
size: once
V: TRBV28

CDR3: CASTPLAGDFYEQYF
size: .
V: TRBV28

CDR3: CASSQVASGTTGNEQFF
size: .
V: TRBV4-2

CDR3: CASSLGPNQPQHF
size: .
V: TRBV5-1

CDR3: CASSPGSGGNEQFF
size: .
V: TRBV7-3

CDR3: CASSLIKHYGYTF
size: .
V: TRBV28

CDR3: CASSYTSATYEQYF
size: .
V: TRBV5-8

CDR3: CASSSQTGAGLDTQYF
size: .
V: TRBV6-6

CDR3: CSAKAGGPDEQFF
size: .
V: TRBV29-1

CDR3: CASSLIQGAVYNEQFF
size: .
V: TRBV11-2

CDR3: CASRKGGALYGYTF
size: .
V: TRBV6-5

CDR3: CASSLLHPGQRKAYEQYF
size: .
V: TRBV27

CDR3: CAIRGQQETQYF
size: .
V: TRBV10-3

CDR3: CASSLNRDGEQYF
size: .
V: TRBV6-4

CDR3: CASSIPGQGTYEQYF
size: .
V: TRBV19

CDR3: CAGTSGRAPYEQYF
size: .
V: TRBV30

CDR3: CASSYSGQGGANVLTF
size: .
V: TRBV6-6

CDR3: CASSLAGLADSYNEQFF
size: .
V: TRBV11-1

CDR3: CASSLMGTGEETQYF
size: few
V: TRBV7-3

CDR3: CASRRDTGLGYTF
size: .
V: TRBV2

CDR3: CASSLVRGGTDTQYF
size: .
V: TRBV5-4

CDR3: CASSYSLWDQETQYF
size: .
V: TRBV6-5

CDR3: CASSLGTRPGNTIYF
size: .
V: TRBV28

CDR3: CATSRGSGTGVNAFF
size: .
V: TRBV15

CDR3: CASSPSPGLNGYTF
size: .
V: TRBV7-9

CDR3: CAISESGFETQYF
size: .
V: TRBV10-3